This TCR beta chain was sequenced for a study of T-cell reconstitution after alpha-beta-depleted transplantation in children. It was with unique molecular identifiers that the TCRbeta library was prepared. TCRdb redid the calling of the PCR reads with MiXCR, one entry per CDR3 protein. The data hold about 640,000 distinct CDR3 sequences, with approximately 15% observed a single time. V was cut by 2 bases and J by 0 bases, with 13 bases left in between. In germline, CDR1 is KGHSH, CDR2 LQKENI. The CDR3 totals 16 residues. The rearrangement joins TRBV18 to TRBJ1-2; TRBD1 might be the D (5 bases). This TCR derives from a human donor who donated a stem cell graft to a child with acute myeloid leukemia. The material sequenced was PBMCs from the stem cell graft donor, taken from the stem cell graft. The CDR3 loop is CASSPLQEPPNYGYTF. CDR3 DNA: TGTGCCAGCTCACCATTACAGGAGCCTCCTAACTATGGCTACACCTTC.